Sequencing of this T cell receptor beta chain was carried out in a study of T cell changes during pregnancy in multiple sclerosis. The repertoire was sequenced with immunoSEQ multiplex PCR; TCRdb's copy has only in-frame clones and lacks some. This sample carries 70,000 to 100,000 clones, 85% to 95% of them seen once, and the ten largest clones take roughly 1%. After removal of 4 bases from V and 6 bases from J, the junction contained 4 bases not matched to a gene. This CDR3 comprises 14 residues. Germline-derived CDR1 and CDR2 are SGHKS and YYEKEE (reference sequence). This TCR derives from a female donor with multiple sclerosis, enrolled in a pregnancy study. The chain has TRBV5-5 and TRBJ1-4; 9 bases line up with TRBD1. The input for sequencing was peripheral blood, taken in the first trimester of pregnancy. The CDR3 region is CASSPQGADEKLFF. Written as DNA, the CDR3 is TGTGCCAGCAGCCCACAGGGGGCTGATGAAAAACTGTTTTTT.